The 18 T cell receptor beta chains given below trace back to one sample, sequenced in a study of shared clonotypes between healthy human individuals. The table came from immunoSEQ multiplex PCR; TCRdb's copy has only in-frame clones and leaves some out. Here the sample spans about 2.4 million clones, roughly 93% being singletons. Material for sequencing was naive CD4+ T cells from PBMCs. Stated subset: CD45RA+ positively selected. These receptors all stem from a man in his late teens or twenties in good health. Some clones in this sample may be carry-over from other donors' samples.

The genes are TRBV27 and TRBJ2-7, with 10 bases fitting TRBD2. The CDR3 runs to 13 residues. V trimming: 8 bases; J trimming: 5 bases; junction bases outside the gene matches: 6. Germline V gene sequence: CDR1 MNHEY, CDR2 SMNVEV (reference sequence). CDR3 protein: CASSQREGDEQYF. The CDR3 nucleotides read TGTGCCAGCTCCCAGCGGGAGGGTGACGAGCAGTACTTC.

The genes are TRBV27 and TRBJ2-7; D possibly matches TRBD1 or TRBD2 (5 bases each). The germline CDR1 and CDR2 sequences are MNHEY and SMNVEV (reference sequence). This CDR3 contains 14 residues. V was cut by 10 bases and J by 2 bases, with 18 bases left in between. This CDR3 reads CATSIGDPTYEQYF. CDR3 in DNA: TGTGCCACCTCAATAGGGGACCCTACCTACGAGCAGTACTTC.

A word on this clone: Other nucleotide sequences in the sample specify the same CDR3. This chain uses TRBV25-1 with TRBJ1-1, with a possible D match to TRBD1 (6 bases). The CDR3 is 13 amino acids. In germline, CDR1 is MGHDK, CDR2 SYGVNS. Trimming left V 7 bases short and J 1 base short, with 10 bases between. The CDR3 is CASTGQPNTEAFF. The CDR3 DNA reads TGTGCCAGCACTGGACAGCCGAACACTGAAGCTTTCTTT.

The chain has TRBV7-2 and TRBJ2-5; D is undetermined. V was clipped by 6 bases and J by 5 bases, with 10 bases between them. Germline CDR1 and CDR2: SGHTA and FQGNSA. The CDR3 extends over 12 amino acids. The CDR3 here is CASSQNLETQYF. CDR3 coding DNA: TGTGCCAGCAGTCAAAATTTGGAGACCCAGTACTTC.

This chain connects TRBV15 to TRBJ1-4; 8 bases are shared with TRBD1. CDR1 and CDR2 (germline): LNHNV, YYDKDF (reference sequence). CDR3 length: 15 amino acids. With 4 bases clipped from V and 3 bases from J, the junction kept 4 bases outside the gene matches. CDR3 protein: CATSKLTGANEKLFF. The CDR3 DNA is TGTGCCACCAGCAAGTTGACAGGGGCTAATGAAAAACTGTTTTTT.

This sequence joins TRBV28 and TRBJ2-3; D may match TRBD1 or TRBD2 (5 bases each). The V gene lost 3 bases and the J gene lost 0 bases, with 13 bases spanning the gap. CDR3 length equals 16 residues. From germline, CDR1 is MDHEN and CDR2 SYDVKM. The CDR3 nucleotides read TGTGCCAGCAGTTTTAGGGGAGTTACTAGCACAGATACGCAGTATTTT. Amino acid sequence: CASSFRGVTSTDTQYF.

The rearrangement joins TRBV14 to TRBJ2-1; D unresolved. The CDR3 covers 13 residues. Germline CDR1 and CDR2: SGHDN and FVKESK. V was shortened by 4 bases and J by 8 bases, with 12 bases between the two germline ends. The CDR3 loop is CASSPHVVYEQFF. The CDR3 nucleotides are TGTGCCAGCAGCCCGCACGTGGTCTATGAGCAGTTCTTC.

The rearrangement joins TRBV28 to TRBJ2-1, with D perhaps matching TRBD2 (7 bases). Germline values: CDR1 MDHEN, CDR2 SYDVKM. Deletions cut 2 bases from V and 5 bases from J, with 13 bases between. This CDR3 contains 15 residues. The chain's CDR3 is CASSLVGGLNNEQFF. DNA for the CDR3: TGTGCCAGCAGTTTAGTGGGGGGGCTGAACAATGAGCAGTTCTTC. Full variable domain (remainder filled in from reference TRBV28 and TRBJ2-1): DVKVTQSSRYLVKRTGEKVFLECVQDMDHENMFWYRQDPGLGLRLIYFSYDVKMKEKGDIPEGYSVSREKKERFSLILESASTNQTSMYLCASSLVGGLNNEQFFGPGTRLTVL.

J is TRBJ2-7 and V is TRBV6-4; TRBD1 agrees at 12 bases. The ends lost 0 bases at V and 5 bases at J; junction bases unmatched: 5. Per germline, CDR1 MRHNA and CDR2 SNTAGT. This CDR3 spans 16 amino acids. CDR3 amino acids: CASSDSKGTGGHEQYF. In nucleotides, the CDR3 is TGTGCCAGCAGTGACTCGAAAGGGACAGGGGGCCACGAGCAGTACTTC.

The chain uses TRBV11-3 and TRBJ2-2, with 7 bases lining up with TRBD2. Germline assignment: CDR1 SGHNT and CDR2 YENEEA. V was pared by 5 bases and J by 9 bases, with 9 bases of the junction left unmatched. The CDR3 runs 14 residues. The CDR3 spells CASSEGLVSRELFF. The CDR3 DNA reads as TGTGCCAGCAGCGAAGGACTAGTCTCCCGGGAGCTGTTTTTT.

About this clone: The junction does not match germline at one end; this may be a read error. The chain links TRBV5-1 to TRBJ2-3, with D possibly being TRBD2 (6 bases). This CDR3 is 16 amino acids long. The germline V gene encodes CDR1 SGHRS and CDR2 YFSETQ. This CDR3 reads CASSLSSWDSERTTLF. The CDR3 coding sequence is TGCGCCAGCAGCTTGTCATCCTGGGACTCGGAACGGACGACCCTTTTT.

This chain uses TRBV5-4 with TRBJ2-7; 7 bases agree with TRBD2. CDR1 and CDR2 from the germline V gene are SGHNT and YYREEE (reference sequence). Unmatched junction bases numbered 7, after V lost 1 base and J lost 3 bases. The length of the CDR3 is 15 residues. The CDR3 region has the DNA TGTGCCAGCAGCTTGTCGGCTAGCGGAAACTACGAGCAGTACTTC. It translates to CASSLSASGNYEQYF.

This sequence joins TRBV18 and TRBJ2-1; D gene ambiguous. Germline loops: CDR1 KGHSH, CDR2 LQKENI. This CDR3 is 14 amino acids long. Trimming took 1 base from V and 5 from J, leaving 9 bases between them. The CDR3 loop reads CASSPRVGNNEQFF. The CDR3 DNA sequence: TGTGCCAGCTCACCACGGGTAGGAAACAATGAGCAGTTCTTC.

The gene calls are TRBV14 and TRBJ2-2, with 8 bases that match TRBD1. The CDR3 runs 15 residues. After removal of 5 bases from V and 7 bases from J, the junction contained 9 bases not matched to a gene. CDR1 and CDR2 (germline): SGHDN, FVKESK. CDR3 coding DNA: TGTGCCAGCAGCAGGATCAGGGGGCGTATCGGGGAGCTGTTTTTT. Its translation: CASSRIRGRIGELFF.

Worth noting for this clone: Distinct nucleotide sequences in the sample also encode this CDR3. The chain uses TRBV5-1 and TRBJ2-5; D gene ambiguous. CDR1 is SGHRS and CDR2 is YFSETQ in the germline V gene. Trimming stripped 0 bases from V and 2 bases from J, with 8 bases between. The CDR3 contains 14 residues. CDR3 nucleotides: TGCGCCAGCAGCTTGGGGCAGAGACAAGAGACCCAGTACTTC. This gives the protein CASSLGQRQETQYF.

The chain carries TRBV4-2 and TRBJ1-4; D remains ambiguous. V lost 7 bases to trimming and J lost 0 bases, with 15 bases between them. The CDR3 loop spans 16 amino acids. Germline-derived CDR1 and CDR2 are LGHNA and YNFKEQ. In DNA, the CDR3 is TGTGCCAGCACCCCGAGGAGACAAGCAACTAATGAAAAACTGTTTTTT. Protein sequence: CASTPRRQATNEKLFF.

The table lists this clone with a few counts. The gene calls are TRBV11-2 and TRBJ1-2, with 7 bases matching TRBD1. Germline CDR1 is SGHAT and CDR2 is FQNNGV. The CDR3 runs to 16 residues. V lost 5 bases and J lost 2; bases outside the gene matches: 11. CDR3 in amino acids: CASSPSGDRGNYGYTF. CDR3 DNA sequence: TGTGCCAGCAGCCCTTCAGGGGACAGAGGCAACTATGGCTACACCTTC.

The rearrangement joins TRBV28 to TRBJ1-2, with TRBD1 matching over 9 bases. Germline lookup yields CDR1 MDHEN and CDR2 SYDVKM. V shed 5 bases, J shed 6 bases, and the junction held 4 bases outside the gene matches. The CDR3 runs 13 residues. The CDR3 is CASSLQGADGYTF. As DNA, the CDR3 is TGTGCCAGCAGTCTACAGGGGGCCGATGGCTACACCTTC.